The rows below give T cell receptor beta chains drawn from one sample of a study of blood T cell repertoires in COVID-19. The protocol was immunoSEQ multiplex PCR, while the TCRdb copy is restricted to in-frame clones and leaves out a portion. Of fewer than 200,000 clones in the sample, about 83% were seen once. The sample was PBMCs or T cells enriched from blood (not recorded which). All receptors come from a woman between 50 and 59 years old in a cohort exposed to, infected with or recovered from COVID-19 (not recorded which). CDR3s include the opening cysteine and the closing phenylalanine or tryptophan. The D gene is left open where the match is weak. Size values are once, few and many counts, or a class for expanded clones, and some rows have none.

>once|TRBJ1-3|TRBD1|TRBV28|19
CASSLTGTGGSSSGNTIYF
TGTGCCAGCAGTTTAACTGGGACAGGGGGTTCCTCCTCTGGAAACACCATATATTTT
>few|TRBJ2-1|TRBD2|TRBV28|14
CASINSGGYNEQFF
TGTGCCAGCATTAATAGCGGGGGATACAATGAGCAGTTCTTC
>NA|TRBJ2-3|NA|TRBV5-6|16
CASSSRTRSFTDTQYF
TGTGCCAGCAGCTCTAGAACTCGTTCCTTCACAGATACGCAGTATTTT
>NA|TRBJ2-1|NA|TRBV14|17
CASSQVSWRGAYNEQFF
TGTGCCAGCAGCCAAGTTTCATGGAGGGGAGCCTACAATGAGCAGTTCTTC
>few|TRBJ1-1|TRBD1|TRBV3-1/TRBV3-2|14
CASSQDSGGGEAFF
TGTGCCAGCAGCCAAGATTCAGGGGGAGGTGAAGCTTTCTTT
>NA|TRBJ1-5|NA|TRBV6-2/TRBV6-3|15
CASSWRVWSNQPQHF
TGTGCCAGCAGTTGGAGGGTATGGAGCAATCAGCCCCAGCATTTT
>NA|TRBJ1-6|NA|TRBV5-1|15
CASSLDGPYNSPLHF
TGCGCCAGCAGCTTGGATGGGCCCTATAATTCACCCCTCCACTTT
>once|TRBJ2-5|NA|TRBV24-1|15
CATSDFGRGYETQYF
TGTGCCACCAGTGATTTCGGCAGGGGTTATGAGACCCAGTACTTC
>NA|TRBJ1-3|NA|TRBV21-1|14
CASCPDRGRNTIYF
TGTGCCAGCTGCCCAGACAGGGGTAGAAACACCATATATTTT
>NA|TRBJ1-1|NA|TRBV6-5|14
CASSSPGLTSEAFF
TGTGCCAGCAGTTCCCCAGGGTTGACGAGCGAAGCTTTCTTT
>NA|TRBJ2-2|NA|TRBV27|16
CASNALAGVAAGELFF
TGTGCCAGCAATGCTTTAGCCGGGGTAGCTGCCGGGGAGCTGTTTTTT
>NA|TRBJ2-5|NA|TRBV9|17
CASSGNLRGNSQETQYF
TGTGCCAGCAGCGGAAACCTAAGAGGGAACAGTCAAGAGACCCAGTACTTC
>NA|TRBJ2-5|NA|TRBV6-1|12
CASSEFWQTQYF
TGTGCCAGCAGTGAATTCTGGCAGACCCAGTACTTC
>NA|TRBJ2-1|NA|TRBV5-6|12
CASSLGAGEQFF
TGTGCCAGCAGCTTGGGTGCGGGCGAGCAGTTCTTC
>NA|TRBJ2-1|TRBD1|TRBV9|15
CASSVGGQGASEQFF
TGTGCCAGCAGCGTAGGGGGACAGGGGGCGAGTGAGCAGTTCTTC
>NA|TRBJ2-1|NA|TRBV19|14
CASSIGEPSNEQFF
TGTGCCAGTAGTATAGGGGAGCCCTCCAATGAGCAGTTCTTC
>few|TRBJ2-7|NA|TRBV4-3|13
CASSQTSAYEQYF
TGCGCCAGCAGCCAAACAAGCGCCTACGAGCAGTACTTC
>NA|TRBJ2-7|TRBD2|TRBV2|14
CASSATSATYEQYF
TGTGCCAGCAGCGCAACTAGCGCTACCTACGAGCAGTACTTC
>few|TRBJ2-7|NA|TRBV2|12
CATRQVSYEQYF
TGTGCCACTCGACAGGTCTCCTACGAGCAGTACTTC
>NA|TRBJ1-2|NA|TRBV19|16
CASSLKQGPNNYGYTF
TGTGCCAGTAGCCTAAAACAGGGACCAAATAACTATGGCTACACCTTC
>few|TRBJ2-3|TRBD2|TRBV6-2/TRBV6-3|16
CASSYGAGGNTDTQYF
TGTGCCAGCAGTTACGGAGCGGGGGGGAACACAGATACGCAGTATTTT
>NA|TRBJ1-4|NA|TRBV6-2/TRBV6-3|14
CASSLNRENEKLFF
TGTGCCAGCAGCCTCAACAGGGAGAATGAAAAACTGTTTTTT
>NA|TRBJ2-3|TRBD2|TRBV5-1|16
CASSLAARGGTDTQYF
TGCGCCAGCAGCTTGGCCGCGCGGGGGGGCACAGATACGCAGTATTTT
>NA|TRBJ2-3|NA|TRBV12-3/TRBV12-4|13
CASSFLASDTQYF
TGTGCCAGCAGTTTTCTTGCGTCAGATACGCAGTATTTT
>NA|TRBJ1-2|TRBD1|TRBV14|12
CASSRDSYGYTF
TGTGCCAGCAGCCGGGACAGTTATGGCTACACCTTC
>NA|TRBJ1-5|NA|TRBV6-5|15
CASSYGRGSNQPQHF
TGTGCCAGCAGTTACGGTCGAGGAAGCAATCAGCCCCAGCATTTT
>NA|TRBJ1-3|NA|TRBV3-1/TRBV3-2|14
CASSQTGSGNTIYF
TGTGCCAGCAGCCAAACAGGGTCTGGAAACACCATATATTTT
>NA|TRBJ1-6|NA|TRBV28|16
CASSTAGQKLHSPLHF
TGTGCCAGCAGCACCGCCGGACAGAAGTTGCATTCACCCCTCCACTTT
>NA|TRBJ2-5|NA|TRBV24-1|15
CATSEGGQFQETQYF
TGTGCCACCAGTGAGGGGGGACAGTTCCAAGAGACCCAGTACTTC
>NA|TRBJ2-7|NA|TRBV7-2|14
CASLEDHSSYEQYF
TGTGCCAGCTTAGAAGACCACAGCTCCTACGAGCAGTACTTC
>NA|TRBJ1-2|NA|TRBV7-3|14
CASSLNPRSNGYTF
TGTGCCAGCAGCTTAAACCCCAGATCCAATGGCTACACCTTC
>NA|TRBJ2-1|TRBD2|TRBV3-1/TRBV3-2|17
CASSLRAGTSGNNEQFF
TGTGCCAGCAGCCTACGCGCCGGGACTAGCGGGAACAATGAGCAGTTCTTC
>NA|TRBJ2-3|NA|TRBV6-5|15
CASSGGLGPTDTQYF
TGTGCCAGCAGCGGGGGGCTGGGCCCCACAGATACGCAGTATTTT
>NA|TRBJ2-6|NA|TRBV24-1|16
CATSDPTRAGANVLTF
TGTGCCACCAGTGACCCAACGAGGGCTGGGGCCAACGTCCTGACTTTC
>NA|TRBJ1-1|NA|TRBV11-1|15
CASSPPFYGNTEAFF
TGTGCCAGCAGCCCTCCTTTCTACGGGAACACTGAAGCTTTCTTT
>NA|TRBJ2-5|TRBD2|TRBV2|15
CASSPFGTSGTPVYF
TGTGCCAGCAGCCCCTTTGGGACTAGCGGGACCCCCGTGTACTTC
>few|TRBJ2-4|NA|TRBV7-9|14
CASSLSGAKNIQYF
TGTGCCAGCAGCCTGTCAGGAGCCAAAAACATTCAGTACTTC
>NA|TRBJ2-7|TRBD1|TRBV29-1|12
CSGGQGINEQYF
TGCAGCGGGGGACAGGGGATAAACGAGCAGTACTTC
>NA|TRBJ2-7|NA|TRBV7-9|14
CASSWGEGPYEQYF
TGTGCCAGCAGCTGGGGAGAAGGGCCCTACGAGCAGTACTTC
>NA|TRBJ2-2|TRBD2|TRBV7-2|16
CASSTRGGLANRELFF
TGTGCCAGCAGCACGCGGGGCGGACTAGCTAACCGGGAGCTGTTTTTT
>few|TRBJ1-4|TRBD1|TRBV18|17
CASSLQRVGTGNEKLFF
TGTGCCAGCTCACTCCAGAGGGTCGGGACAGGGAATGAAAAACTGTTTTTT
>NA|TRBJ1-2|NA|TRBV9|14
CASSVYSESYGYTF
TGTGCCAGCAGCGTATATTCGGAGAGCTATGGCTACACCTTC
>NA|TRBJ2-1|TRBD2|TRBV5-1|19
CASSSPSSGRALGADEQFF
TGCGCCAGCAGCTCCCCCTCTAGCGGGAGGGCCCTAGGTGCCGATGAGCAGTTCTTC
>NA|TRBJ2-3|NA|TRBV2|14
CASSGAKRTDTQYF
TGTGCCAGCAGTGGTGCGAAGCGCACAGATACGCAGTATTTT
>NA|TRBJ1-2|TRBD1|TRBV3-1/TRBV3-2|17
CASSPAYRTGKGKGYTF
TGTGCCAGCAGCCCAGCGTATAGGACAGGGAAAGGTAAAGGCTACACCTTC
>NA|TRBJ1-4|NA|TRBV3-1/TRBV3-2|15
CASSQTRNPNEKLFF
TGTGCCAGCAGCCAGACTCGGAACCCTAATGAAAAACTGTTTTTT
>NA|TRBJ2-7|NA|TRBV11-2|14
CASSHPPGDYEQYF
TGTGCCAGCAGCCATCCTCCAGGGGACTACGAGCAGTACTTC
>NA|TRBJ1-6|NA|TRBV5-4|13
CASGGPYNSPLHF
TGTGCCAGCGGGGGCCCCTATAATTCACCCCTCCACTTT
>NA|TRBJ1-6|NA|TRBV5-5|16
CASSPRGEGVNSPLHF
TGTGCCAGCAGCCCCCGGGGAGAGGGGGTGAACTCACCCCTCCACTTT
>NA|TRBJ1-2|TRBD1|TRBV7-3|18
CASSLRLGQRRPNYGYTF
TGTGCCAGCAGCTTAAGACTGGGACAGCGACGCCCTAACTATGGCTACACCTTC
>NA|TRBJ2-5|NA|TRBV7-2|13
CASSLVVEETQYF
TGTGCCAGCAGCTTAGTTGTAGAAGAGACCCAGTACTTC
>NA|TRBJ1-2|TRBD1|TRBV11-2|14
CASSPTGIGYGYTF
TGTGCCAGCAGCCCGACAGGGATCGGCTATGGCTACACCTTC
>NA|TRBJ2-7|NA|TRBV5-1|15
CASSFDGTGSYEQYF
TGCGCCAGCAGCTTCGATGGTACAGGGTCCTACGAGCAGTACTTC